The entry below describes one T cell receptor beta chain. Its antigen is currently not known. The input lacks base qualities; no much larger clone sits a single base away. The time point label of this sample denotes: 2013-2014 season, 7 days after vaccination. Adults were given seasonal inactivated influenza vaccine (Fluvarix), and sorted blood CD4 subsets were followed by TCRB sequencing before and after vaccination. To be eligible, subjects had to be community-dwelling and could not have received an influenza vaccine during the previous 6 months. Subjects were excluded for influenza vaccine contraindications, substance abuse, HIV/AIDS, active malignancy, immunomodulatory medication, or active illness such as respiratory infection. Per time point, between about 40 and 100 mL of blood was sampled. Non-naive CD4+CXCR5+PD-1+ cells were defined as circulating Tfh and were sorted into ICOS+CD38+ and ICOS-CD38- fractions. Ficoll-Paque PLUS or SepMate separation was used to isolate PBMC. Before DNA was extracted, the cell subsets were sorted from PBMC using a BD FACS Aria.

The source of the sample is a study of follicular helper T cells after annual influenza vaccination (dated by TCRdb to 2015 to 2018). Background for the entire study: After each seasonal influenza vaccination, blood samples were collected on days 0, 7 and 28. To look at recall of cTfh clones, some subjects were tracked through successive annual vaccinations covering the 2013-2014, 2014-2015 and 2015-2016 seasons. One week after vaccination, a second recruited cohort of 12 to 13 subjects (Table S1) displayed a similar ICOS+CD38+ cTfh response. Multi-year samples were available for six subjects, with four spanning two vaccination seasons and two spanning three seasons. Samples from 2013-2014 were cryopreserved, whereas samples from about 2015 were processed immediately after collection.

Library preparation used the immunoSEQ multiplex PCR assay. Adaptive Biotechnologies handled the TCRB amplification, library preparation, sequencing and preliminary bioinformatics at Survey level resolution. For TCRB sequencing, genomic DNA from the sorted cTfh populations was amplified by multiplex PCR. On the authors' methods: Clonality was calculated in R as 1 minus normalized Shannon entropy, and the Gini index was computed with the R package ineq. Overlap score was defined as the summed counts of shared sequences divided by the total counts of all sequences in both compared samples. The significance of shared clonotypes was tested with Fisher's exact test, assuming a theoretical repertoire of 10^7 TCRB sequences. TCRdb obtained this table from immuneACCESS and retained in-frame rearrangements with V and J assigned. These tables miss some clones; where compared with another copy, unresolved V genes account for less than half of the shortfall, and the remainder is unexplained. That table gives V, J and clone size, and the DNA gave D and trimming. This sample is represented by roughly 9,000 clones; around 80% of them were singletons. Around 3.1% of the sample rests with the top ten.

Summary of the overall study and its limitations: Day 7 ICOS+CD38+ clones were most often found later in ICOS-CD38- cTfh, suggesting that subset may serve as a memory reservoir. A recurrent oligoclonal ICOS+CD38+ cTfh response containing tetramer and AIM influenza-specific clonotypes was recalled by successive annual vaccinations. Productive TCRB sequences were recovered from only roughly 10-22% of analyzed cells, so rare clonotypes could not be sampled. ICOS+CD38+ cTfh clonality correlated with the frequency of that population, and its change correlated with the change in circulating plasmablast frequency.

Counted from cysteine to phenylalanine, this CDR3 has 14 amino acids. The CDR3 DNA has 42 bases and is translated from base 1. The CDR1 and CDR2 encoded by the germline V gene are MDHEN and SYDVKM. Deletion took 5 bases off V and 4 bases off J, with a span of 11 bases between the germline ends. Here the chain combines TRBV28 and TRBJ2-2; no D segment can be confidently identified. This specimen consisted of CXCR5+ CD38- circulating T follicular helper cells from blood, obtained 7 days after influenza vaccination. Per the publication, the cell subset or site label means: circulating Tfh, non-naive CD4+CXCR5+PD-1+ (ICOS+CD38+ or ICOS-CD38-). The sequence was obtained from an adult who received the influenza vaccine. In nucleotides, the sequence is TGTGCCAGCAGTCCATATTTTGGCACCGGGGAGCTGTTTTTT. It translates to CASSPYFGTGELFF.